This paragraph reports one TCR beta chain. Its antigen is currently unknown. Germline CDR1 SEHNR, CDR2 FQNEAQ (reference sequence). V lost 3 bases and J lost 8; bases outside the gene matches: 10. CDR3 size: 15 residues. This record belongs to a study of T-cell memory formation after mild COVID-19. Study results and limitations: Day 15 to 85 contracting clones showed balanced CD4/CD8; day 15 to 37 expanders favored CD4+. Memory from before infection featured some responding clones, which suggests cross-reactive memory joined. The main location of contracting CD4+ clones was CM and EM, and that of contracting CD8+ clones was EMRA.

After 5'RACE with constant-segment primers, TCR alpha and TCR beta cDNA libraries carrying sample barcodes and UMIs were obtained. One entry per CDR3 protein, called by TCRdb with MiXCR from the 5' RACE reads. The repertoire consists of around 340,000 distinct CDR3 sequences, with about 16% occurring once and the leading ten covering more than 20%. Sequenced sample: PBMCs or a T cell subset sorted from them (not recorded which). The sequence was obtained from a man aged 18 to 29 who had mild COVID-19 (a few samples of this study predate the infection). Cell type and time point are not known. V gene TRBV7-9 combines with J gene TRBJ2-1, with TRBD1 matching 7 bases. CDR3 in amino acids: CASSFWAGGRHEQFF. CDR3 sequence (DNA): TGTGCCAGCAGCTTTTGGGCAGGGGGACGCCATGAGCAGTTCTTC.